This T cell receptor beta chain was obtained from a study of HIV-infected children after antiretroviral therapy interruption. Study overall: Recorded EBV and CMV exposure existed for most children. Interruption-arm sampling covered weeks 0, 12, interruption end (24 or 48), and about 3 years post-study.

A 3' RACE protocol on RNA, with unique molecular identifiers, produced the TCR library. One entry per CDR3 protein results from TCRdb running MiXCR on the 3' RACE reads. The table lists fewer than 100,000 distinct CDR3 sequences, around 6.9% of them singletons, with around 1.1% in the top ten. Study results and limitations: The CD45RA+ naive sort may contain some EMRA or stem memory cells. After treatment interruption started, naive CD4+ CDR3 overlap across time points dropped.

The table lists this clonotype with many counts. Its antigen remains unknown. Treatment described: PENTA 11 planned treatment interruption arm or continuous ART arm. Material: CD45RA+ CD4+ T cells from PBMCs, pooled from several time points, obtained from a donor given antiretroviral therapy, either interrupted or continuous. Indicated subset: naive CD4+ CD45RA+ CD45RO- T cells. The source is a pool of human donors with HIV.

DNA of the CDR3: TGCAGTGCTAGAGGTAACTCCAATAGTGGCTACACCTTC. Residues: CSARGNSNSGYTF. This rearrangement joins TRBV20-1 to TRBJ1-2, with D uncertain. The CDR3 is 13 amino acids. Deletions cut 1 base from V and 7 bases from J, with 13 bases between. Germline assignment: CDR1 DFQATT and CDR2 SNEGSKA (reference sequence).